The rows below give T cell receptor beta chains drawn from one sample of a study of blood T cell repertoires in COVID-19. The assay was immunoSEQ multiplex PCR, and TCRdb's table has in-frame clones only and misses some. The data contain some 58,000 clones, roughly 77% of them seen just once; the ten biggest clones take up roughly 29%. Specimen: peripheral blood. These TCRs come from a man in his 60s with COVID-19, enrolled during active disease. The CDR3 runs from the conserved cysteine through the conserved F or W. Fields, in order: V gene, J gene, D gene, clone size, CDR3 protein, CDR3 DNA. D genes are given only for firm matches. Rows may omit the clone size; those that give it use once, few, many or a size class.

v_gene: TRBV2; j_gene: TRBJ2-1; d_gene: TRBD1; abundance: NA; CDR3aa: CASSVWDRVDNEQFF; CDR3nt: TGTGCCAGCAGTGTCTGGGACAGGGTAGACAATGAGCAGTTCTTC
v_gene: TRBV5-4; j_gene: TRBJ1-2; d_gene: NA; abundance: NA; CDR3aa: CASSLEGVRPVPYGYTF; CDR3nt: TGTGCCAGCAGCTTGGAAGGAGTAAGGCCGGTACCCTATGGCTACACCTTC
v_gene: TRBV18; j_gene: TRBJ2-1; d_gene: NA; abundance: NA; CDR3aa: CASSRGPPGNEQFF; CDR3nt: TGTGCCAGCTCACGGGGGCCGCCCGGCAATGAGCAGTTCTTC
v_gene: TRBV3-1/TRBV3-2; j_gene: TRBJ1-1; d_gene: TRBD1; abundance: NA; CDR3aa: CASSQDRGRGNPEAFF; CDR3nt: TGTGCCAGCAGCCAAGATCGTGGCAGGGGGAACCCTGAAGCTTTCTTT
v_gene: TRBV19; j_gene: TRBJ1-6; d_gene: NA; abundance: NA; CDR3aa: CASSRGFEVNSPLHF; CDR3nt: TGTGCCAGTAGTCGGGGGTTTGAGGTTAATTCACCCCTCCACTTT
v_gene: TRBV5-6; j_gene: TRBJ1-5; d_gene: NA; abundance: NA; CDR3aa: CASSLGGSNQPQHF; CDR3nt: TGTGCCAGCAGCTTGGGCGGGAGCAATCAGCCCCAGCATTTT
v_gene: TRBV5-5; j_gene: TRBJ1-5; d_gene: TRBD1; abundance: NA; CDR3aa: CASSLVTGGNQPQHF; CDR3nt: TGTGCCAGCAGCTTGGTTACAGGGGGAAATCAGCCCCAGCATTTT
v_gene: TRBV9; j_gene: TRBJ2-1; d_gene: TRBD2; abundance: few; CDR3aa: CASSSPAGGGPTYNEQFF; CDR3nt: TGTGCCAGCAGCTCCCCGGCTGGCGGGGGGCCGACCTACAATGAGCAGTTCTTC
v_gene: TRBV29-1; j_gene: TRBJ1-2; d_gene: NA; abundance: NA; CDR3aa: CSVVGGWRGYTF; CDR3nt: TGCAGCGTTGTGGGGGGATGGAGGGGCTACACCTTC
v_gene: TRBV5-1; j_gene: TRBJ2-1; d_gene: TRBD2; abundance: NA; CDR3aa: CASSSTGLALYNEQFF; CDR3nt: TGCGCCAGCAGCTCGACGGGACTAGCGTTATACAATGAGCAGTTCTTC
v_gene: TRBV11-3; j_gene: TRBJ2-1; d_gene: NA; abundance: NA; CDR3aa: CASSLDEHRHNEQFF; CDR3nt: TGTGCCAGCAGCTTAGATGAGCACCGCCACAATGAGCAGTTCTTC
v_gene: TRBV5-1; j_gene: TRBJ1-2; d_gene: NA; abundance: NA; CDR3aa: CASSLDGINYGYTF; CDR3nt: TGCGCCAGCAGCTTGGACGGGATTAACTATGGCTACACCTTC
v_gene: TRBV5-1; j_gene: TRBJ2-5; d_gene: NA; abundance: few; CDR3aa: CASSPTLLARAWETQYF; CDR3nt: TGCGCCAGCAGCCCTACCCTTCTCGCGAGGGCATGGGAGACCCAGTACTTC
v_gene: TRBV19; j_gene: TRBJ2-5; d_gene: NA; abundance: NA; CDR3aa: CASSIPPGETQYF; CDR3nt: TGTGCCAGTAGTATCCCCCCCGGAGAGACCCAGTACTTC
v_gene: TRBV11-2; j_gene: TRBJ2-7; d_gene: TRBD2; abundance: NA; CDR3aa: CASSLGTSPRLYEQYF; CDR3nt: TGTGCCAGCAGCTTAGGGACTAGCCCTAGGCTCTACGAGCAGTACTTC
v_gene: TRBV7-9; j_gene: TRBJ1-5; d_gene: NA; abundance: NA; CDR3aa: CASSSDSNQPQHF; CDR3nt: TGTGCCAGCAGCTCAGATAGCAATCAGCCCCAGCATTTT
v_gene: TRBV18; j_gene: TRBJ2-7; d_gene: TRBD1; abundance: NA; CDR3aa: CASSRDRLPSSYEQYF; CDR3nt: TGTGCCAGCTCTAGGGACAGGCTACCGAGCTCCTACGAGCAGTACTTC
v_gene: TRBV19; j_gene: TRBJ1-2; d_gene: TRBD1; abundance: NA; CDR3aa: CASRQGNYGYTF; CDR3nt: TGTGCCAGTAGACAGGGGAACTATGGCTACACCTTC